Listed below are T cell receptor beta chains from one sample, sequenced in a study of T cell responses to AZD1222 COVID-19 vaccine. Sequencing used immunoSEQ multiplex PCR; TCRdb keeps in-frame clones, though not all of them. Of around 84,000 clones listed, 88% are singletons. The input for sequencing was peripheral blood, taken on day 0 of MenACWY control vaccination. These receptors were taken from an adult in good health. CDR3s leave out the opening cysteine and the closing phenylalanine or tryptophan.

TRBV7-9 | ASSLAGNYGYT
TRBV5-5 | ASTADGGSNQPQH
TRBV30 | AWSVRGQGRDEQF
TRBV10-3 | AISPRRNEQF
TRBV14 | ASSSDRVGGYT
TRBV3-1/TRBV3-2 | ASSQDVERGVYEQY
TRBV28 | ASSLPRTVGELF
TRBV3-1/TRBV3-2 | ASSQSRGTEAF
TRBV6-5 | ASSSGGMGYEQY
TRBV10-3 | AISPQGEDGYT
TRBV2 | ASSEKGQGMNTEAF
TRBV5-4 | ASSLGGTGPDSPLH
TRBV4-3 | ASSQDRSSGANVLT
TRBV19 | ASSPRPSNEKLF
TRBV6-2/TRBV6-3 | ASSYSTLLALKDEQF
TRBV19 | ASSIAADTNQPQH
TRBV28 | ASSLSNYEQY
TRBV15 | ATSRDNSESRPQH
TRBV6-5 | ASSRDGQTGYT
TRBV7-3 | ASSFGPSTDTQY
TRBV5-1 | ASSRTGDTEAF
TRBV7-8 | ASSLGTGDEKLF
TRBV14 | ASSQKNTGELF
TRBV4-1 | ASSQVTSGGWGEQF
TRBV10-3 | AISESTGSGNTIY
TRBV4-3 | ASSLRGNTGELF
TRBV3-1/TRBV3-2 | ASNSRESTDTQY
TRBV18 | ASSPTGTQNEKLF
TRBV2 | ASSGDGEGYGYT
TRBV5-4 | ASSPGVMGGPQETQY
TRBV28 | ASKEGRTDTQY
TRBV11-1 | ASSAQQGLGEQY
TRBV29-1 | SVVSYRGNTEAF
TRBV30 | AWREGRERGGYT
TRBV10-3 | AISDQVGYGYT
TRBV6-5 | ASTIPVTRGEQY
TRBV9 | ASSVSPGETYNEQF
TRBV6-6 | ASEGGINSPLH
TRBV6-5 | ASISDRGFSPLH
TRBV9 | ASSVGTTDTQY
TRBV10-3 | ATSGLAGYQETQY